Listed below are T cell receptor beta chains from one sample, sequenced in a study of T cells after yellow fever vaccination. In TCRdb, the 5' RACE reads were re-called with MiXCR into one record per CDR3 protein. The table includes about 260,000 distinct CDR3 sequences, over 4.5% detected once. The input for sequencing was CD4+ T cells sorted from PBMCs, taken on the day of the yellow fever booster vaccination. The receptors derive from a man between 18 and 35 years old who received the YFV17D yellow fever vaccine. Each CDR3 is given without its conserved first and last residue.

v_gene: TRBV20-1; j_gene: TRBJ2-7; CDR3aa: SASASGGGSYEQY
v_gene: TRBV12-3/TRBV12-4; j_gene: TRBJ2-2; CDR3aa: ASSLSGELF
v_gene: TRBV5-1; j_gene: TRBJ2-2; CDR3aa: ASSKERPNTGELF
v_gene: TRBV5-1; j_gene: TRBJ2-3; CDR3aa: ASSMQPGTGGDTQY
v_gene: TRBV6-5; j_gene: TRBJ2-6; CDR3aa: ASSDTSGANVLT
v_gene: TRBV29-1; j_gene: TRBJ2-2; CDR3aa: SVESWGGTGELF
v_gene: TRBV6-1; j_gene: TRBJ2-5; CDR3aa: ASSLTGTHQETQY
v_gene: TRBV18; j_gene: TRBJ1-1; CDR3aa: ASSPPGTVNTEAF
v_gene: TRBV7-9; j_gene: TRBJ2-2; CDR3aa: ASSTQTTGELF
v_gene: TRBV19; j_gene: TRBJ2-7; CDR3aa: ASSIGDSSYEQY
v_gene: TRBV5-1; j_gene: TRBJ1-2; CDR3aa: ASSLPDNYGYT
v_gene: TRBV4-3; j_gene: TRBJ2-5; CDR3aa: ASSQGSLAGETQY
v_gene: TRBV4-3; j_gene: TRBJ2-3; CDR3aa: ASSSYRGQGPDTQY
v_gene: TRBV6-1; j_gene: TRBJ1-3; CDR3aa: ASSRRDTGGNTIY
v_gene: TRBV5-1; j_gene: TRBJ2-3; CDR3aa: ASSLEVGPVQY
v_gene: TRBV20-1; j_gene: TRBJ2-7; CDR3aa: SAPSPGTYEQY